Listed here is a single T cell receptor beta chain. It has no known antigen specificity. Nothing much larger sits one base from this clone, and base qualities are not available. This entry is derived from a study of blood T cell repertoires in COVID-19 (dated by TCRdb to the early 2020s). Notes on the research overall: The collaborator samples originated in the United States, Italy and Spain and spanned the acute and convalescent phases of COVID-19. The dataset comprised deeply sampled blood TCRbeta repertoires from subjects exposed to, actively infected with, or recovered from COVID-19. The repertoires were released in a freely available public database intended as a resource for research on the immune response to SARS-CoV-2. The prospective study material was composed of cDNA or gDNA derived from T cells, B-cell-depleted T cells, or PBMCs. Where HLA class I and class II types were available, the types were taken from metadata supplied by the sample provider, not from assay-based typing. The samples were drawn from the first 160 participants of the ongoing ImmuneRACE study and from about 1,200 subjects provided by 6 global collaborators. The sample metadata nearly always contained a de-identified subject ID, COVID-19 status, age in years and sex.

The immunoSEQ Assay, a bias-controlled multiplex PCR, was used to amplify TCRbeta CDR3 regions from genomic DNA. Processing in the source paper ran as follows. The number of nucleated cells in each sample was estimated from the amplification of reference gene primers within the assay. To quantify the absolute abundance of each unique TCRbeta CDR3 rearrangement, sequence reads were collapsed and filtered. For each sample, productive Simpson clonality was calculated as the square root of Simpson's diversity index over productive rearrangements. This immuneACCESS table, as held by TCRdb, lists in-frame sequences with V and J called but not all clones. Of the missing ones, under half trace to an unresolved V gene in checked studies; the others have no known cause. From that table come the V and J calls and clone size; the DNA was used to work out D and trimming. In all, the sample holds over 65,000 clones, and around 87% of those were seen once. More than 0.85% of the sample is held by the ten biggest clonotypes.

From its cysteine to its phenylalanine, the CDR3 spans 16 amino acids. The DNA shown is the 48-base CDR3, in frame from base 1. Taken from the germline V gene, the CDR1 and CDR2 loops are SGHDN and FVKESK. V is shortened by 4 bases, J by 7 bases, and the region joining them spans 20 bases. Whole blood was collected in K2EDTA tubes by collaborating institutions according to the institutions' own protocols. For TCRbeta analysis, collaborator samples were shipped as frozen whole blood, as isolated PBMCs, or as DNA extracted from either sample type. General conclusions and limits of the study: The amount of clinical and demographic metadata varied by source and participant and was provided uncurated.

The clonotype originates from a human donor in a cohort sampled during active COVID-19. The chain was built from TRBV14 and TRBJ2-1; the D segment could be TRBD2, given 6 matching bases. Sequencing was carried out using peripheral blood. The DNA sequence follows: TGTGCCAGCAGCCGGGATATAGGCGGGGCAGGGAATGAGCAGTTCTTC. This codes for CASSRDIGGAGNEQFF.